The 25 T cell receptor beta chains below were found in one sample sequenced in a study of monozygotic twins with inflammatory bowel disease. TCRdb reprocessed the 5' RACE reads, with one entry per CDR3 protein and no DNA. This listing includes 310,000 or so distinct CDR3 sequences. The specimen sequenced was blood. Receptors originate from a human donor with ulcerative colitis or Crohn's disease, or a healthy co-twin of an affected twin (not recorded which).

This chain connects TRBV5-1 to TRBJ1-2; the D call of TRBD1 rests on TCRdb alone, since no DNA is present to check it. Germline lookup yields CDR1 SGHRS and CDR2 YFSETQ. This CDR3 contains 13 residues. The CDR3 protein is CASSLEGGAGYTF.

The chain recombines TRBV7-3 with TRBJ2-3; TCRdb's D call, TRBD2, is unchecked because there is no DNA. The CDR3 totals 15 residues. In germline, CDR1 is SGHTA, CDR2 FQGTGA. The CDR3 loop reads CASSLTGLITDTQYF.

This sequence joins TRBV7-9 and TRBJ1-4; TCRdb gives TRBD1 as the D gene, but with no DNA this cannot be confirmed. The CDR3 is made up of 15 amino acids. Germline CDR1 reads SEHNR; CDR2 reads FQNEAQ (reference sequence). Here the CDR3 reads CASSPGQGSHEKLFF. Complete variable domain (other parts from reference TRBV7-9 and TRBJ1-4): DTGVSQNPRHKITKRGQNVTFRCDPISEHNRLYWYRQTLGQGPEFLTYFQNEAQLEKSRLLSDRFSAERPKGSFSTLEIQRTEQGDSAMYLCASSPGQGSHEKLFFGSGTQLSVL.

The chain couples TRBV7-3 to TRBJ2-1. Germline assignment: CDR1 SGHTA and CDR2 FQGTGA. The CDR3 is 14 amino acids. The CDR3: CASSSSVAHNEQFF.

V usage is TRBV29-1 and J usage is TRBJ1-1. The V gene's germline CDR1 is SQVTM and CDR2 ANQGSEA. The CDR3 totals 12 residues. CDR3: CSAAATNTEAFF.

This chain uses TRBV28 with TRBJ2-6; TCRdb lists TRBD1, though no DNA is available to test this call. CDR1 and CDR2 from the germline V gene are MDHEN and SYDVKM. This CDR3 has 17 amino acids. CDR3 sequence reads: CASSLGQAFSGANVLTF.

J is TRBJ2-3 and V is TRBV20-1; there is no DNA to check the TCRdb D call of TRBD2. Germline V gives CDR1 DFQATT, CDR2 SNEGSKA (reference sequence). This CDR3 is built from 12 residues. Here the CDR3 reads CSARGGENTQYF.

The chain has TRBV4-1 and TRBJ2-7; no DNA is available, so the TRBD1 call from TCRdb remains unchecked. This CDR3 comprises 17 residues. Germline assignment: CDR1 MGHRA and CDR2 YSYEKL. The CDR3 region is CASSQEGKTGRLYEQYF.

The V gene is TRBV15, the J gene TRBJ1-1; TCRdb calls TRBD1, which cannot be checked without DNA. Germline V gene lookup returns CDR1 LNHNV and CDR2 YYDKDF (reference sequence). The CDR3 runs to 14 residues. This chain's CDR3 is CATSRKGAATEAFF.

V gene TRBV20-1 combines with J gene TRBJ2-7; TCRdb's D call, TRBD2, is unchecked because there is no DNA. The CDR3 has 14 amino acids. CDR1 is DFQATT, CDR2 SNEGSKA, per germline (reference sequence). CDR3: CSASVGARSYEQYF.

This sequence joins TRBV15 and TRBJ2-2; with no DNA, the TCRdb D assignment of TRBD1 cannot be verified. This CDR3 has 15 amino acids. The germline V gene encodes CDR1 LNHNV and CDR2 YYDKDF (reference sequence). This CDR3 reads CATSRPGRRPGELFF.

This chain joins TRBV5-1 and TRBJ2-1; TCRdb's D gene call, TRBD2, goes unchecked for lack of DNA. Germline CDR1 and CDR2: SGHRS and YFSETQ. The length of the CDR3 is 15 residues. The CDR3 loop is CASSLEVRVYNEQFF. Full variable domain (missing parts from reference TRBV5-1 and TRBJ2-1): KAGVTQTPRYLIKTRGQQVTLSCSPISGHRSVSWYQQTPGQGLQFLFEYFSETQRNKGNFPGRFSGRQFSNSRSEMNVSTLELGDSALYLCASSLEVRVYNEQFFGPGTRLTVL.

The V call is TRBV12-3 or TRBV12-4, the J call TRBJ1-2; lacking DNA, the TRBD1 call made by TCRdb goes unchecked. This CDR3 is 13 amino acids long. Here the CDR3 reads CASSLEGQYGYTF.

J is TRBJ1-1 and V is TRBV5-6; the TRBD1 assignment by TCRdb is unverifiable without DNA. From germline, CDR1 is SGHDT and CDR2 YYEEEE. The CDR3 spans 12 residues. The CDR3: CASSSGTAEAFF. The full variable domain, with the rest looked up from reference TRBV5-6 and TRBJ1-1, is DAGVTQSPTHLIKTRGQQVTLRCSPKSGHDTVSWYQQALGQGPQFIFQYYEEEERQRGNFPDRFSGHQFPNYSSELNVNALLLGDSALYLCASSSGTAEAFFGQGTRLTVV.

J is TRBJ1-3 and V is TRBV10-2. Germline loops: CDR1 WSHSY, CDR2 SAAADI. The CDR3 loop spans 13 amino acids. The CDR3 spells CASREGNGNTIYF.

The CDR3 here is CSAREVRELGNEQFF. This chain links TRBV20-1 with TRBJ2-1; the TCRdb call, TRBD2, lacks DNA for checking. Per germline, CDR1 DFQATT and CDR2 SNEGSKA (reference sequence). This CDR3 comprises 15 residues.

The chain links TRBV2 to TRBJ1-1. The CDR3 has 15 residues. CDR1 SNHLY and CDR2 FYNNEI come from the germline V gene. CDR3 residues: CASGGSALIGTEAFF.

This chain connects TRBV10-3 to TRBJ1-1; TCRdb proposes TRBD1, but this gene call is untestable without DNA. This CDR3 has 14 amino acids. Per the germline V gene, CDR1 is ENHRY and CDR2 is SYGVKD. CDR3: CATENGQERGEAFF.

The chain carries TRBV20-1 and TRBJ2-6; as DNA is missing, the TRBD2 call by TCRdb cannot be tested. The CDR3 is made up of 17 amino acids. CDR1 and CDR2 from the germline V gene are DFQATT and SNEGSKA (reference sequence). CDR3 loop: CSAGIAGGVSGANVLTF.

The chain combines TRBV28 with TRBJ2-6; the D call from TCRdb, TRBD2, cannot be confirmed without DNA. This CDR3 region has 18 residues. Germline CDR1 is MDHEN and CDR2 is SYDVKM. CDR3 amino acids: CASSLYGDLFSGANVLTF.

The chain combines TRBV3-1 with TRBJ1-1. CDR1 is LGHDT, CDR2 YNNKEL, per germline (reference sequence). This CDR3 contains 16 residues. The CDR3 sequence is CASSQGANKVNTEAFF.

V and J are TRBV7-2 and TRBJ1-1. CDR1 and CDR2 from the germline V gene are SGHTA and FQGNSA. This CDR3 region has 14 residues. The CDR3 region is CASSLALGFTEAFF.

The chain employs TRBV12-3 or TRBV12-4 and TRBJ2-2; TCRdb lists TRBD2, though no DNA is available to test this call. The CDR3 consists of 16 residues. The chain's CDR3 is CASRTLDLMWTGELFF.

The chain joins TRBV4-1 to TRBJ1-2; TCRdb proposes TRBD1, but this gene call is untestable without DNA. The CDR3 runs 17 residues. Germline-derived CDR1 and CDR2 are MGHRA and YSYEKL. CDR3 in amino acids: CASSQEGSGIGVYGYTF.

The CDR3 reads CASRRDLGYGYTF. The chain recombines TRBV5-4 with TRBJ1-2; TCRdb returns TRBD1, unconfirmable since there is no DNA. The CDR3 is made up of 13 amino acids. Germline CDR1 SGHNT, CDR2 YYREEE (reference sequence).